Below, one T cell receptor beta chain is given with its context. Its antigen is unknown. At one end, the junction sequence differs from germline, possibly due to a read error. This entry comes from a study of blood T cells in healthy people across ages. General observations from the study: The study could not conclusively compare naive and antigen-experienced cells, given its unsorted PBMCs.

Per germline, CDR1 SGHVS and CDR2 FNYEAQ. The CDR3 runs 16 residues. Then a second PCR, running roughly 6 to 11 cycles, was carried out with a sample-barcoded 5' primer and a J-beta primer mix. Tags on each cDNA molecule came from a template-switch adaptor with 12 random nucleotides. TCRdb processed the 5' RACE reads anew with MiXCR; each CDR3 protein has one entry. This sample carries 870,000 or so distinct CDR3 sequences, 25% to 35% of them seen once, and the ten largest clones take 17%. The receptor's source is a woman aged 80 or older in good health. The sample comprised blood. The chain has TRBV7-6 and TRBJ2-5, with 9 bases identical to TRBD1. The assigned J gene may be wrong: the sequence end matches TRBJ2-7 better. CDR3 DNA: TGCGCCAGCAGCGCCTTCCGGGACAGGGTCGCCTACGAGCAGTACTTC. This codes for CASSAFRDRVAYEQYF.